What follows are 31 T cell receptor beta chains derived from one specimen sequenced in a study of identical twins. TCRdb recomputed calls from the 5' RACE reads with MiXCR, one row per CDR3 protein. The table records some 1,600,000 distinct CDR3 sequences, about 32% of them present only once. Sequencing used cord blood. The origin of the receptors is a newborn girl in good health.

CDR3 sequence reads: CSPERELGQFF. In DNA, the CDR3 is TGCAGCCCCGAGAGGGAACTAGGGCAGTTCTTC. The rearrangement uses TRBV20-1 and TRBJ2-1, with a possible D match to TRBD2 (5 bases). This CDR3 region has 11 residues. Germline loops: CDR1 DFQATT, CDR2 SNEGSKA (reference sequence).

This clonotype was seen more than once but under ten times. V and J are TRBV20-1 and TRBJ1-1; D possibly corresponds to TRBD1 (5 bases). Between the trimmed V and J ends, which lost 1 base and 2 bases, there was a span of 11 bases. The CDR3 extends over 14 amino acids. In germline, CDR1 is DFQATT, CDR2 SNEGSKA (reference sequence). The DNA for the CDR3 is TGCAGTGCTAGAGCCGGGACTCCAAACACTGAAGCTTTCTTT. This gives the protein CSARAGTPNTEAFF.

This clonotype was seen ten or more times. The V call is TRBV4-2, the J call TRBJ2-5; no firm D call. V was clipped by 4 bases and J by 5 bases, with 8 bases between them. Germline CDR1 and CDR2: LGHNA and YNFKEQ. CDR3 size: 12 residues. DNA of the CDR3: TGTGCCAGCAGCCCAAGCGAGGAGACCCAGTACTTC. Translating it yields CASSPSEETQYF.

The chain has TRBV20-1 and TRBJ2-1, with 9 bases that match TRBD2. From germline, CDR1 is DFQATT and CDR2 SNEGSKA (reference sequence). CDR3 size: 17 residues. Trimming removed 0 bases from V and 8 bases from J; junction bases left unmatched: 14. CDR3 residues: CSAREESGTSRGDEQFF. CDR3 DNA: TGCAGTGCTAGAGAGGAGTCCGGGACTAGCCGGGGGGATGAGCAGTTCTTC.

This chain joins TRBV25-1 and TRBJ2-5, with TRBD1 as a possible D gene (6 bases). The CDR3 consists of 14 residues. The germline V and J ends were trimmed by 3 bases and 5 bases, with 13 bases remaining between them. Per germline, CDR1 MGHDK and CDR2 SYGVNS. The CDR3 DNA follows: TGTGCCAGCAGTGATCTTGGGGGCCGTGAGACCCAGTACTTC. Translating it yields CASSDLGGRETQYF. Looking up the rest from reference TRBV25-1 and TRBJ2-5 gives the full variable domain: EADIYQTPRYLVIGTGKKITLECSQTMGHDKMYWYQQDPGMELHLIHYSYGVNSTEKGDLSSESTVSRIRTEHFPLTLESARPSHTSQYLCASSDLGGRETQYFGPGTRLLVL.

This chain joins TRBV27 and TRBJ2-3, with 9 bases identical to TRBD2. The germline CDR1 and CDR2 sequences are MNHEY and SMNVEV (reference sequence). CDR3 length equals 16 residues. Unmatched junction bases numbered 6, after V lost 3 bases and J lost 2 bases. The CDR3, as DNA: TGTGCCAGCAGTTTTGAGGCGGGAGGGCTCACAGATACGCAGTATTTT. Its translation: CASSFEAGGLTDTQYF.

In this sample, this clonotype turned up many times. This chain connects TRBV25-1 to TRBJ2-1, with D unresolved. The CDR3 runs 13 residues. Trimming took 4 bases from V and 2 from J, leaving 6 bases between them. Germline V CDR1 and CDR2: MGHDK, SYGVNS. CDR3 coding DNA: TGTGCCAGCAGTGGGCATCCCTACAATGAGCAGTTCTTC. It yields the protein CASSGHPYNEQFF.

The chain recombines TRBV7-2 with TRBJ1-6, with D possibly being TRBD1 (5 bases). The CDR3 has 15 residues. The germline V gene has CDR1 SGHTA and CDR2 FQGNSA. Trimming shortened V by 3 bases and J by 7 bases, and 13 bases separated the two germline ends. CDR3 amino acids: CASSFADGGNSPLHF. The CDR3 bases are TGTGCCAGCAGCTTTGCAGACGGGGGGAATTCACCCCTCCACTTT.

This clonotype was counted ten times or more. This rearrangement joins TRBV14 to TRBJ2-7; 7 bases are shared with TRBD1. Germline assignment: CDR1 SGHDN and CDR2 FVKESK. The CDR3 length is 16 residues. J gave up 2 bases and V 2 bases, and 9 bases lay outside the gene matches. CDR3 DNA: TGTGCCAGCAGCCAATCAGACAGGGCCTTTACCTACGAGCAGTACTTC. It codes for CASSQSDRAFTYEQYF.

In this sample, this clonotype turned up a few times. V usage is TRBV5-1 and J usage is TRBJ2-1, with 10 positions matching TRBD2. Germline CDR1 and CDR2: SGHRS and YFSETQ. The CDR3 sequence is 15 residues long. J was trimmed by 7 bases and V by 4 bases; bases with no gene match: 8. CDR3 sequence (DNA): TGCGCCAGCAGCACCGGGACTAGCGCTTGGAATGAGCAGTTCTTC. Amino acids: CASSTGTSAWNEQFF.

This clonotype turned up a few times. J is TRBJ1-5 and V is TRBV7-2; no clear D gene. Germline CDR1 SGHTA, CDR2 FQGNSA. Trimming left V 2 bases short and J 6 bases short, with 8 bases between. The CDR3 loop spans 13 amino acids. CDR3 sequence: CASSLIRSQPQHF. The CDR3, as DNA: TGTGCCAGCAGCTTAATACGAAGTCAGCCCCAGCATTTT. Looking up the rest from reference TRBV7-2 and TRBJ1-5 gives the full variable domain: GAGVSQSPSNKVTEKGKDVELRCDPISGHTALYWYRQSLGQGLEFLIYFQGNSAPDKSGLPSDRFSAERTGGSVSTLTIQRTQQEDSAVYLCASSLIRSQPQHFGDGTRLSIL.

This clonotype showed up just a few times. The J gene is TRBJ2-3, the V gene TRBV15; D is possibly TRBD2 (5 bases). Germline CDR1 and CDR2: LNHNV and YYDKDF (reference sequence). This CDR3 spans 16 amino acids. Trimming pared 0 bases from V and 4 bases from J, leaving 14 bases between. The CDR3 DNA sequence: TGTGCCACCAGCAGAGAGGTGACGAGGGTTGCAGATACGCAGTATTTT. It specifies CATSREVTRVADTQYF.

The CDR3 sequence is CASSFPTSGGPYNEQFF. The CDR3 bases are TGTGCCAGCAGCTTCCCGACTAGCGGGGGCCCCTACAATGAGCAGTTCTTC. The V call is TRBV7-9, the J call TRBJ2-1, with 12 bases aligning to TRBD2. Trimming cost V 3 bases and J 2 bases; bases outside gene matches: 5. CDR1 SEHNR and CDR2 FQNEAQ come from the germline V gene (reference sequence). There are 17 residues in the CDR3.

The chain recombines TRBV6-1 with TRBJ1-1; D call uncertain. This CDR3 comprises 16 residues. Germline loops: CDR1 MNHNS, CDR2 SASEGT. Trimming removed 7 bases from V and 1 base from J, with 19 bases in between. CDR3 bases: TGTGCCAGCACCAGAAAAATACAAGAGACGAACACTGAAGCTTTCTTT. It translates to CASTRKIQETNTEAFF.

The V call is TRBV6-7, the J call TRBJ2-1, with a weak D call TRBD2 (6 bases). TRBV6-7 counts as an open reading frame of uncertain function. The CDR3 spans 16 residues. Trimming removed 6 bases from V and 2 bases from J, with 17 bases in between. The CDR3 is CASRPALAAPYNEQFF. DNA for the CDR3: TGTGCCAGCAGGCCGGCCTTAGCGGCCCCCTACAATGAGCAGTTCTTC.

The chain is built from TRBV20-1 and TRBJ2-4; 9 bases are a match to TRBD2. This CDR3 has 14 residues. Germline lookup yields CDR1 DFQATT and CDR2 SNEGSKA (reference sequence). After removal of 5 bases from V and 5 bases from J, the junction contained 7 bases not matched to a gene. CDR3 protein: CSAYAGGGQNIQYF. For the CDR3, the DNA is TGCAGTGCTTACGCGGGAGGGGGGCAAAACATTCAGTACTTC.

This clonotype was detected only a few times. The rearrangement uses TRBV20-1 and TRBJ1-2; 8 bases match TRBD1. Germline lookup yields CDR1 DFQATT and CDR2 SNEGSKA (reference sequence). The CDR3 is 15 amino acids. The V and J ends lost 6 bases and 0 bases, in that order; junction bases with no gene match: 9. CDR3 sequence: CSAPIRGLANYGYTF. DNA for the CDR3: TGCAGTGCCCCGATCAGGGGGCTAGCTAACTATGGCTACACCTTC.

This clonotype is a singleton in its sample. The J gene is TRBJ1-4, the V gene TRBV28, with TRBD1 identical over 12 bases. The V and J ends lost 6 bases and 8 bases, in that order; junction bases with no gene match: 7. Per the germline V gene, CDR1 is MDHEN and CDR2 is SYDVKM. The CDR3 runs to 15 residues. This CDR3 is CASSNMGQGAEKLFF. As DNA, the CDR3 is TGTGCCAGCAGCAATATGGGACAGGGGGCGGAAAAACTGTTTTTT.

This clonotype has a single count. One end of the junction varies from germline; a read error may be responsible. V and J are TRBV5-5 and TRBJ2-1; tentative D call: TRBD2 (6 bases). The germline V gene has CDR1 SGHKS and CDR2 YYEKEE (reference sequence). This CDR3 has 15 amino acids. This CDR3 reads CACREAVYWTNEQFF. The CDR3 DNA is TGTGCCTGCAGAGAGGCCGTGTACTGGACTAACGAGCAGTTCTTC.

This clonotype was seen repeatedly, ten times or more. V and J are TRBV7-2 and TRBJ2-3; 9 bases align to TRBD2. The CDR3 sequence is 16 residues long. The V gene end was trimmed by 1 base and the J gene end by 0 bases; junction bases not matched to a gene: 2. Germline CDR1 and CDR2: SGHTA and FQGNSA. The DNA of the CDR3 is TGTGCCAGCAGCTTAGGAGCGGGAGGTAGCACAGATACGCAGTATTTT. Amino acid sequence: CASSLGAGGSTDTQYF.

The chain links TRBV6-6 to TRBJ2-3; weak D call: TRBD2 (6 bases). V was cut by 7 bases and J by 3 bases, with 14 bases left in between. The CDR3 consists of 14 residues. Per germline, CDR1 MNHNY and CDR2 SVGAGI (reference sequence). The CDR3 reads CASMRGDWTDTQYF. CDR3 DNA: TGTGCCAGCATGCGGGGAGATTGGACAGATACGCAGTATTTT.

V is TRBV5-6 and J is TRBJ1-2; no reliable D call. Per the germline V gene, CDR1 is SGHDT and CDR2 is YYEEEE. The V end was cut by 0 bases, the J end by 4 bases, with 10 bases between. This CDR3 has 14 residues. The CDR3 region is CASSLGRTRYGYTF. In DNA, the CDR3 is TGTGCCAGCAGCTTGGGCAGGACCCGCTATGGCTACACCTTC.

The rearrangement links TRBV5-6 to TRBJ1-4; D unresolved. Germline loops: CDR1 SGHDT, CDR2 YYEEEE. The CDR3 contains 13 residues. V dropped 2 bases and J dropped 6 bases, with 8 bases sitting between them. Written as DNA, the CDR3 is TGTGCCAGCAGCTTACAGCGTCATGAAAAACTGTTTTTT. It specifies CASSLQRHEKLFF.

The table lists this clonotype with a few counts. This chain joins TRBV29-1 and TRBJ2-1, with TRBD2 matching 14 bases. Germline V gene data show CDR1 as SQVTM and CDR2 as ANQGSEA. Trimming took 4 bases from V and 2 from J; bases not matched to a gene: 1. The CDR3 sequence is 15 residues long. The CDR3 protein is CSVAGLAGAYNEQFF. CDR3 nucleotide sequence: TGCAGCGTTGCGGGACTAGCGGGAGCCTACAATGAGCAGTTCTTC.

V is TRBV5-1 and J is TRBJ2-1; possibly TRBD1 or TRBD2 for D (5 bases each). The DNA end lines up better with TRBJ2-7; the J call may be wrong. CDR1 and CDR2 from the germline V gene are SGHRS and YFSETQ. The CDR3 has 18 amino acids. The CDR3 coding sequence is TGCGCCAGCAGCTTGGCCATAGCGCGTGACAGCTCCTACAATGAGCAGTACTTC. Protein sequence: CASSLAIARDSSYNEQYF.

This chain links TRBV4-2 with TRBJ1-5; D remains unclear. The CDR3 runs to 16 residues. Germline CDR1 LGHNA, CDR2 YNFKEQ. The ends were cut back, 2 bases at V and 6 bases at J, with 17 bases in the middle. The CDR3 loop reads CASSQSPWREGQPQHF. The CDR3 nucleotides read TGTGCCAGCAGCCAAAGCCCATGGAGGGAGGGTCAGCCCCAGCATTTT.

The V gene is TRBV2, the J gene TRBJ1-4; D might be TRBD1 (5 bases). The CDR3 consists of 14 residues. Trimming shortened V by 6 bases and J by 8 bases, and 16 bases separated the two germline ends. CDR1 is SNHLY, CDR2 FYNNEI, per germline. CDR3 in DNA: TGTGCCAGCAGCCTTACCGGGACTCTGGAAAAACTGTTTTTT. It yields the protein CASSLTGTLEKLFF.

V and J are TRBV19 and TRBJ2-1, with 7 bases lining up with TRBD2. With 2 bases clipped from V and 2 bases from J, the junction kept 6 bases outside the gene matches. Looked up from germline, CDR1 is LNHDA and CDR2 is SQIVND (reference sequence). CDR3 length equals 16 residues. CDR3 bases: TGTGCCAGTAGTATATGGGGCGGGAGTCCCTACAATGAGCAGTTCTTC. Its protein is CASSIWGGSPYNEQFF.

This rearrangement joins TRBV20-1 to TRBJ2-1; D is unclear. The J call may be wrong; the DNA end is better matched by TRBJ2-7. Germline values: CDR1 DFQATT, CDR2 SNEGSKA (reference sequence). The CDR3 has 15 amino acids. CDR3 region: CSAPRALSSYNEQYF. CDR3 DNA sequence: TGCAGTGCCCCGCGAGCGCTTAGCTCCTACAATGAGCAGTACTTC.

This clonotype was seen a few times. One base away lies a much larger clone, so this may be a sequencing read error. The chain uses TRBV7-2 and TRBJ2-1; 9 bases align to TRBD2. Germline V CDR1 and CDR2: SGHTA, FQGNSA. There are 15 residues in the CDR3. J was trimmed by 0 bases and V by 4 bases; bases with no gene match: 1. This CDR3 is CASSWTSDSYNEQFF. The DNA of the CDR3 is TGTGCCAGCAGCTGGACTAGCGACTCCTACAATGAGCAGTTCTTC.

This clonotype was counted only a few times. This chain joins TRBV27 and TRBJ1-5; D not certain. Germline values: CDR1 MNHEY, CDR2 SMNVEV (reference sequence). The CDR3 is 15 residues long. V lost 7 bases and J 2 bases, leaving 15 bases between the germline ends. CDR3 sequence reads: CASTSTGSGNQPQHF. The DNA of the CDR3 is TGTGCCAGCACCTCAACGGGGTCTGGCAATCAGCCCCAGCATTTT.